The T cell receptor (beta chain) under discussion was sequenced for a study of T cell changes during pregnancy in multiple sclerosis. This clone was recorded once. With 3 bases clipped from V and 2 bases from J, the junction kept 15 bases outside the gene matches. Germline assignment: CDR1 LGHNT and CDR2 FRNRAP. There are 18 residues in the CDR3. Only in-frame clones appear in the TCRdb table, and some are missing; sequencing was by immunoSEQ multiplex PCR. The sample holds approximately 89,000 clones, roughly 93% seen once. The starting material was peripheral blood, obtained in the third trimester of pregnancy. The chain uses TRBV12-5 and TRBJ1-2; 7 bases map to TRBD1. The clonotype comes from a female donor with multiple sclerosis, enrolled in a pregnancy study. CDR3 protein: CASGFGPTNRGENYGYTF. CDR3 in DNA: TGTGCTAGTGGTTTTGGGCCTACCAACAGGGGAGAGAACTATGGCTACACCTTC.